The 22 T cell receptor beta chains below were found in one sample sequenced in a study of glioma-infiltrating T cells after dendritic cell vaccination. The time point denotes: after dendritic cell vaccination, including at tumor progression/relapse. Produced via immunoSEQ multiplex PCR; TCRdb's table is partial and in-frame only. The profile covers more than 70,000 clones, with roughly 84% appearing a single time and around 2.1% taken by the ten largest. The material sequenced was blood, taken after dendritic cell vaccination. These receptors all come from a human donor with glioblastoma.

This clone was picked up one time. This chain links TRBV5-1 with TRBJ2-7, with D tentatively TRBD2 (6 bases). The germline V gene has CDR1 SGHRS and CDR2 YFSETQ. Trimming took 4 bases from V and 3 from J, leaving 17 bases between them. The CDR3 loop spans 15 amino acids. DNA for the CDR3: TGCGCCAGCAGCCCCGACGGCGGGAACTTCTACGAGCAGTACTTC. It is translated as CASSPDGGNFYEQYF.

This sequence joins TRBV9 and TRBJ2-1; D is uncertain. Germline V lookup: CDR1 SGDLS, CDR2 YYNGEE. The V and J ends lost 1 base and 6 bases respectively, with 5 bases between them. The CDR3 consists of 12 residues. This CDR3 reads CASSVTTNEQFF. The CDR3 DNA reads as TGTGCCAGCAGCGTAACTACCAATGAGCAGTTCTTC.

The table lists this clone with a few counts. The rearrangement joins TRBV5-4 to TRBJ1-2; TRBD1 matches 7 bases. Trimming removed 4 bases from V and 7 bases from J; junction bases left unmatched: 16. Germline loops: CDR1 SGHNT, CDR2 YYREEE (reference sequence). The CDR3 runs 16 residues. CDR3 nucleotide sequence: TGTGCCAGCAGCCTGACAGGGAACGCGGGTGGCTCTGGCTACACCTTC. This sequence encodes CASSLTGNAGGSGYTF.

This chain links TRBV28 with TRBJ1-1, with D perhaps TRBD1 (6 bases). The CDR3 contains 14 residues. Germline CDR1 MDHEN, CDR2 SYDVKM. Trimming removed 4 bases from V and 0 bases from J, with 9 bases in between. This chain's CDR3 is CASSSTGLNTEAFF. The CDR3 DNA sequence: TGTGCCAGCAGTTCTACAGGGTTGAACACTGAAGCTTTCTTT.

CDR3 loop: CASWDTSTDTQYF. The DNA for the CDR3 is TGTGCCAGCTGGGACACTTCCACAGATACGCAGTATTTT. The rearrangement links TRBV6-1 to TRBJ2-3; the D gene is possibly TRBD1 (6 bases). This CDR3 comprises 13 residues. V was shortened by 8 bases and J by 2 bases, with 11 bases between the two germline ends. CDR1 MNHNS and CDR2 SASEGT come from the germline V gene.

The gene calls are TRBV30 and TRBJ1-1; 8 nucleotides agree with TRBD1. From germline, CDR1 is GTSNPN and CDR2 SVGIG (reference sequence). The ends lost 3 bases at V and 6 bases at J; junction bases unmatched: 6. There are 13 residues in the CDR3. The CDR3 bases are TGTGCCTGGAGCTTGGACAGGGAGGCTGAAGCTTTCTTT. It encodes CAWSLDREAEAFF.

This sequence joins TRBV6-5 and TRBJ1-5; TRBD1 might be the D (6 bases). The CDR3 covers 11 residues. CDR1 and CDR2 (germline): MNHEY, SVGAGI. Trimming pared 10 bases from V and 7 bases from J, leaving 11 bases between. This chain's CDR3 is CATIQGQPQHF. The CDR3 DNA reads TGTGCCACCATACAGGGCCAGCCCCAGCATTTT.

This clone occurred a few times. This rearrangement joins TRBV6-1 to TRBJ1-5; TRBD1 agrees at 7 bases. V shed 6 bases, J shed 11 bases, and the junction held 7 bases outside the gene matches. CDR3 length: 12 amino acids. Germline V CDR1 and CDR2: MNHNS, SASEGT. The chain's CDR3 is CASSERQGTQHF. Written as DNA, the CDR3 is TGTGCCAGCAGCGAACGACAGGGCACCCAGCATTTT.

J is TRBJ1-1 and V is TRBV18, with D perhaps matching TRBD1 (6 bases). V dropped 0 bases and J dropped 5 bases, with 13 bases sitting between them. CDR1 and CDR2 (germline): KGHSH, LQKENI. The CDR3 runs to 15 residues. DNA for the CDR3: TGTGCCAGCTCACCACCTTTGGGGGGGCAAACTGAAGCTTTCTTT. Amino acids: CASSPPLGGQTEAFF.

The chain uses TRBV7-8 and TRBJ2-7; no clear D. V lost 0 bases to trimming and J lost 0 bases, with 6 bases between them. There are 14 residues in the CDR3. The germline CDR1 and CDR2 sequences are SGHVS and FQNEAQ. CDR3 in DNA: TGTGCCAGCAGCTTAGCCAGGATCTCCTACGAGCAGTACTTC. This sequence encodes CASSLARISYEQYF. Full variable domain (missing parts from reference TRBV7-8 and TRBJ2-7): GAGVSQSPRYKVAKRGQDVALRCDPISGHVSLFWYQQALGQGPEFLTYFQNEAQLDKSGLPSDRFFAERPEGSVSTLKIQRTQQEDSAVYLCASSLARISYEQYFGPGTRLTVT.

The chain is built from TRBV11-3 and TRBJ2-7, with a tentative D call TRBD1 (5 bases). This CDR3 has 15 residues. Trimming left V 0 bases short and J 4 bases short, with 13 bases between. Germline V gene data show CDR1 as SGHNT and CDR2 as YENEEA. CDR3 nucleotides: TGTGCCAGCAGCTTAGATAGCCAGGGTGGATACGAGCAGTACTTC. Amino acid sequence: CASSLDSQGGYEQYF. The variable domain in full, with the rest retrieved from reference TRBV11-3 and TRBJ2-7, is EAGVVQSPRYKIIEKKQPVAFWCNPISGHNTLYWYLQNLGQGPELLIRYENEEAVDDSQLPKDRFSAERLKGVDSTLKIQPAELGDSAVYLCASSLDSQGGYEQYFGPGTRLTVT.

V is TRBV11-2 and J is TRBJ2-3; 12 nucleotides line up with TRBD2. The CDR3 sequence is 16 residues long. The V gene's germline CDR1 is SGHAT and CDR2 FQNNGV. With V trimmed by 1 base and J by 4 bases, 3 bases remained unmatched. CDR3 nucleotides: TGTGCCAGCAGCTTAGGGACTAGCGGGACCCCAGATACGCAGTATTTT. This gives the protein CASSLGTSGTPDTQYF.

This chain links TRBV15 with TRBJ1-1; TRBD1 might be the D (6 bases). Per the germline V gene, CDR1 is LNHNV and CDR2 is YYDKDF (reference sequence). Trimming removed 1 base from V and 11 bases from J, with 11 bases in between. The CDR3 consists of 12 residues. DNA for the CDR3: TGTGCCACCAGCAGAGTTCAGGGGCATGCTTTCTTT. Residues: CATSRVQGHAFF.

CDR3 sequence reads: CSGSQGGNQPQHF. The CDR3, as DNA: TGCAGCGGTTCACAGGGCGGCAATCAGCCCCAGCATTTT. V is TRBV29-1 and J is TRBJ1-5; D possibly corresponds to TRBD1 (6 bases). Germline loops: CDR1 SQVTM, CDR2 ANQGSEA. Trimming shortened V by 7 bases and J by 2 bases, and 12 bases separated the two germline ends. The CDR3 has 13 residues.

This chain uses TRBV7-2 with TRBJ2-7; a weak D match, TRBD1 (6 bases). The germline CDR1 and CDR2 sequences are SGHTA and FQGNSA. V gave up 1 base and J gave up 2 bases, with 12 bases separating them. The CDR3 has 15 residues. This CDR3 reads CASSLVPGTPYEQYF. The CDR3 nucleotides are TGTGCCAGCAGCTTAGTTCCTGGGACACCCTACGAGCAGTACTTC.

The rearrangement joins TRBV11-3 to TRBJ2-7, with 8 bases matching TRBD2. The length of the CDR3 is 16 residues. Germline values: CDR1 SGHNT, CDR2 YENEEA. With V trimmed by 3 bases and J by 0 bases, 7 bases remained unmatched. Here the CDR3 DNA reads TGTGCCAGCAGCTTGGGTAGCGGGAACCCCTCCTACGAGCAGTACTTC. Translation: CASSLGSGNPSYEQYF. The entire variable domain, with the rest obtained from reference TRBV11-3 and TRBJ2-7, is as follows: EAGVVQSPRYKIIEKKQPVAFWCNPISGHNTLYWYLQNLGQGPELLIRYENEEAVDDSQLPKDRFSAERLKGVDSTLKIQPAELGDSAVYLCASSLGSGNPSYEQYFGPGTRLTVT.

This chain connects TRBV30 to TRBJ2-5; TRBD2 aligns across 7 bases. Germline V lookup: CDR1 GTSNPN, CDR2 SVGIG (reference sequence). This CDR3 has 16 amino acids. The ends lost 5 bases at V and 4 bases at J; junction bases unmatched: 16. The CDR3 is CAWGPGYAGGRETQYF. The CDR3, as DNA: TGTGCCTGGGGTCCCGGATATGCGGGCGGGAGAGAGACCCAGTACTTC.

CDR3 in amino acids: CASSYSGGGTIYF. In nucleotides, the CDR3 is TGTGCCAGCAGTTACTCGGGGGGAGGCACCATATATTTT. This rearrangement joins TRBV6-5 to TRBJ1-3; D possibly corresponds to TRBD1 (5 bases). Germline CDR1 MNHEY, CDR2 SVGAGI. Trimming removed 0 bases from V and 9 bases from J, with 9 bases in between. The CDR3 sequence is 13 residues long.

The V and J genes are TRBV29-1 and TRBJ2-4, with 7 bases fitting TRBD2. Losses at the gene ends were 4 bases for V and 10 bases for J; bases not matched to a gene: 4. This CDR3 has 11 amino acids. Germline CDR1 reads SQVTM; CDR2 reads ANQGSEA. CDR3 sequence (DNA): TGCAGCGTTGCCCTCGGGGGGATTCAGTACTTC. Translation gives CSVALGGIQYF. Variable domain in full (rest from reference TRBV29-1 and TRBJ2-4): SAVISQKPSRDICQRGTSLTIQCQVDSQVTMMFWYRQQPGQSLTLIATANQGSEATYESGFVIDKFPISRPNLTFSTLTVSNMSPEDSSIYLCSVALGGIQYFGAGTRLSVL.

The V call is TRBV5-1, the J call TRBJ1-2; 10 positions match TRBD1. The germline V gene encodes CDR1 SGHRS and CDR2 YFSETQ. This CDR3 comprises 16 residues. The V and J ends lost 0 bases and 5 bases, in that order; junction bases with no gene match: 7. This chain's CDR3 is CASSLEGQGKAYGYTF. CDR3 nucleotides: TGCGCCAGCAGCTTGGAGGGACAGGGGAAGGCTTATGGCTACACCTTC.

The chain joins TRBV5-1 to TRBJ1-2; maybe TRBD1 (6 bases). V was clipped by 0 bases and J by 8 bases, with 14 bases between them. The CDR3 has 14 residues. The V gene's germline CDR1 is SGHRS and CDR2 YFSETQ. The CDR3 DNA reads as TGCGCCAGCAGCTTGGGCCCGGGGGGGGCCGGCTACACCTTC. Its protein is CASSLGPGGAGYTF.

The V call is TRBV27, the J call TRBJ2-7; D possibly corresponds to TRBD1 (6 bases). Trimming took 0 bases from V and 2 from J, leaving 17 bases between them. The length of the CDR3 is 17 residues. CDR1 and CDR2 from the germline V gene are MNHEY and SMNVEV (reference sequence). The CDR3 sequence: CASSLSRLGTTTYEQYF. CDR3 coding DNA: TGTGCCAGCAGTTTATCACGTCTCGGGACAACCACCTACGAGCAGTACTTC.